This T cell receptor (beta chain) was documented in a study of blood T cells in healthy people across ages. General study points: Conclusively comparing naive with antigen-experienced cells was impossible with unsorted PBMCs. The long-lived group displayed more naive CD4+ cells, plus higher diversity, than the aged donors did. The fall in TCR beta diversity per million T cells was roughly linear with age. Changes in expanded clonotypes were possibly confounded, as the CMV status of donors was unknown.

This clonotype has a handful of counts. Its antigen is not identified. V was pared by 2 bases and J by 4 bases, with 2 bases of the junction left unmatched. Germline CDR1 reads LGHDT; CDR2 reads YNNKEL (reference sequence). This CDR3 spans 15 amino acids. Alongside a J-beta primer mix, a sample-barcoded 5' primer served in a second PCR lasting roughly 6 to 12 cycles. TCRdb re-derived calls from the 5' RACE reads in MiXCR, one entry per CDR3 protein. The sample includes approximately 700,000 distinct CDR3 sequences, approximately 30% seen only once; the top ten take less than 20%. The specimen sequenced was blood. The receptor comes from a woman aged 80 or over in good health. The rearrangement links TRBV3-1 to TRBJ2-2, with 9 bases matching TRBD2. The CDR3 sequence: CASSQLAGITGELFF. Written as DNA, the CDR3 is TGTGCCAGCAGCCAACTAGCGGGGATCACCGGGGAGCTGTTTTTT.